This section outlines one T cell receptor (beta chain) sequence together with its context. Its antigen is undetermined. The CDR3 runs 13 residues. Germline CDR1 reads SQVTM; CDR2 reads ANQGSEA. The germline V and J ends were trimmed by 5 bases and 9 bases, with 17 bases remaining between them. These data are taken from a study of blood T cells in healthy people across ages. Caucasian, healthy and from Russia, the donors were aged between 6 and 90. The total RNA that was extracted per sample amounted to at least 5.5 micrograms. Through a sample-barcoded 5' primer and a J-beta primer mix, a second PCR was run for about 6 to 12 cycles. TCRdb redid the calling of the 5' RACE reads with MiXCR, one entry per CDR3 protein. Among hundreds of thousands of distinct CDR3 sequences, under 65% were seen once, and the ten largest hold about 14%. Study results and limitations: Diversity figures derived from one million T cells were judged to underestimate the true value. Compared with aged donors, long-lived donors showed fewer expanded clones, suggesting selection.

Sequencing was carried out using blood. The V and J genes are TRBV29-1 and TRBJ1-5; D remains unclear. The TCR sequence derives from a woman of 80 years or more in good health. CDR3 sequence: CSVRSAVASPQHF. The CDR3, as DNA: TGCAGCGTTCGGTCGGCCGTTGCTTCGCCCCAGCATTTT.